This record covers a single T cell receptor beta chain. This specimen comes from a study of blood T cell repertoires in COVID-19. V dropped 0 bases and J dropped 7; count of bases not matched to a gene: 9. Germline CDR1 is SGHRS and CDR2 is YFSETQ. This CDR3 comprises 16 residues. Produced via immunoSEQ multiplex PCR; TCRdb's table is partial and in-frame only. There are about 120,000 clones in the sample; 79% occur only once, and 3% to 4.5% lies in the top ten. Sequenced input: peripheral blood. The chain couples TRBV5-1 to TRBJ2-1; 8 positions match TRBD2. The receptor comes from a woman older than 75 with acute or convalescent COVID-19. The CDR3 protein is CASSLVLAGLENEQFF. CDR3 nucleotides: TGCGCCAGCAGCTTGGTGTTAGCGGGATTAGAGAATGAGCAGTTCTTC. The variable domain in full, with the rest retrieved from reference TRBV5-1 and TRBJ2-1, is KAGVTQTPRYLIKTRGQQVTLSCSPISGHRSVSWYQQTPGQGLQFLFEYFSETQRNKGNFPGRFSGRQFSNSRSEMNVSTLELGDSALYLCASSLVLAGLENEQFFGPGTRLTVL.